Described below is a single TCR beta chain sequence and its context. The data stem from a study of blood T cell repertoires in COVID-19. Study overall: Samples came from the United States, Italy and Spain, spanning acute and convalescent COVID-19. The cDNA or gDNA used as material had been derived from T cells, B-cell-depleted T cells, or PBMCs.

As processed by the authors: How many nucleated cells were present was estimated from reference gene primer amplification. TCRdb's table, derived via immunoSEQ multiplex PCR, lists solely in-frame clones and lacks some. That table supplies the V and J calls and clone size; D and trimming were determined from the DNA. Of about 120,000 clones in the sample, roughly nine tenths were seen once. Sequencing used peripheral blood. The clonotype was recovered from a man between 65 and 85 years old with active or convalescent COVID-19.

CDR3 in DNA: TGTGCCAGCAGCCCATCTTGGTCCCAGGAGACCCAGTACTTC. Amino acid sequence: CASSPSWSQETQYF. The chain is built from TRBV9 and TRBJ2-5; no clear D gene. Per the germline V gene, CDR1 is SGDLS and CDR2 is YYNGEE. The ends were cut back, 4 bases at V and 5 bases at J, with 15 bases in the middle. The CDR3 totals 14 residues.